This T cell receptor (beta chain) was documented in a study of T cell repertoires in cytomegalovirus infection. Study-level background: Indicated by public TCR beta signatures were CMV infection and matching HLA type.

General study points: CMV-specific TCR beta clonotypes restricted by HLA-C were the ones dominating the ex vivo response.

This clonotype was counted many times. Antigen unknown. From the reads, TCRdb called clonotypes with MiXCR, one entry per CDR3 protein. The profile shows fewer than 200,000 distinct CDR3 sequences, over 13% of them singletons. The clonotype was recovered from a human donor in good health (CMV status not recorded). Some clones in this sample may be carry-over from other donors' samples. Sequencing was performed on PBMCs.

CDR3 sequence: CSAPTSGRRYEQYF. CDR3 nucleotide sequence: TGCAGTGCGCCTACTAGCGGGAGGAGGTACGAGCAGTACTTC. V and J are TRBV20-1 and TRBJ2-7, with 12 bases lining up with TRBD2. CDR1 is DFQATT, CDR2 SNEGSKA, per germline (reference sequence). The V and J ends lost 6 bases and 4 bases, in that order; junction bases with no gene match: 7. CDR3 length: 14 residues.